The 25 T cell receptor beta chains below all came from one sample that was sequenced in a study of T cell changes during pregnancy in multiple sclerosis. Sequenced by immunoSEQ multiplex PCR; TCRdb stores in-frame clones only, minus some. This table holds about 77,000 clones, around 89% found once. The material sequenced was peripheral blood, taken before pregnancy. The receptors here all came from a female donor with multiple sclerosis, enrolled in a pregnancy study.

V gene TRBV29-1 combines with J gene TRBJ2-1, with 11 bases matching TRBD2. Germline lookup yields CDR1 SQVTM and CDR2 ANQGSEA. The CDR3 contains 12 residues. Trimming at V came to 7 bases and at J to 9 bases, leaving 5 bases not matched to a gene. This CDR3 is CSATSGDPEQFF. The CDR3 nucleotides read TGCAGCGCGACTAGCGGGGACCCTGAGCAGTTCTTC.

The V call is TRBV15, the J call TRBJ1-1; D is unresolved. The CDR3 runs 14 residues. The germline V gene has CDR1 LNHNV and CDR2 YYDKDF (reference sequence). V shed 5 bases and J shed 4 bases, with 14 bases lying between them. CDR3 in amino acids: CATSGSTEGTEAFF. The CDR3 DNA reads TGTGCCACCAGCGGATCCACAGAGGGCACTGAAGCTTTCTTT.

This chain uses TRBV29-1 with TRBJ1-1; the D is unclear. V gave up 4 bases and J gave up 3 bases, with 12 bases separating them. This CDR3 region has 13 residues. CDR1 SQVTM and CDR2 ANQGSEA come from the germline V gene. CDR3 loop: CSVARSRDTEAFF. The CDR3 coding sequence is TGCAGCGTTGCGCGGAGTCGGGACACTGAAGCTTTCTTT.

This rearrangement joins TRBV4-1 to TRBJ1-2, with D possibly TRBD1 on 6 matching bases. Per germline, CDR1 MGHRA and CDR2 YSYEKL. Between the trimmed V and J ends, which lost 0 bases and 4 bases, there was a span of 15 bases. CDR3 length equals 16 residues. CDR3 in amino acids: CASSQDRGGAGYGYTF. The CDR3 DNA reads TGCGCCAGCAGCCAAGATCGGGGGGGCGCAGGCTATGGCTACACCTTC.

The chain is built from TRBV21-1 and TRBJ1-2; TRBD1 was called by the table and not checked on the DNA. TRBV21-1 is reported as a pseudogene. The CDR3 is 17 amino acids. The CDR3 spells CASSSRYPDRGDYGYTF. CDR3 in DNA: TGTGCCAGCAGCTCCCGTTACCCGGACAGGGGAGACTATGGCTACACCTTC.

This chain uses TRBV7-9 with TRBJ2-5, with D tentatively TRBD2 (6 bases). Trimming removed 3 bases at V and 1 base at J, with 12 bases between. This CDR3 comprises 15 residues. Germline values: CDR1 SEHNR, CDR2 FQNEAQ (reference sequence). The CDR3: CASSFNFGGQETQYF. In DNA form, the CDR3 reads TGTGCCAGCAGCTTCAACTTCGGGGGCCAAGAGACCCAGTACTTC.

The chain links TRBV12-5 to TRBJ1-3; 10 bases match TRBD1. The CDR3 extends over 14 amino acids. V lost 7 bases, J lost 5 bases, and 5 bases stayed unmatched. CDR1 LGHNT and CDR2 FRNRAP come from the germline V gene. CDR3: CASAPGQGRNTIYF. CDR3 nucleotide sequence: TGTGCTAGTGCCCCGGGACAGGGGAGAAACACCATATATTTT.

The chain combines TRBV7-9 with TRBJ1-3, with D possibly TRBD1 on 6 matching bases. CDR3 length: 14 amino acids. V was clipped by 2 bases and J by 2 bases, with 7 bases between them. Germline assignment: CDR1 SEHNR and CDR2 FQNEAQ (reference sequence). The CDR3 here is CASSLSGAGNTIYF. CDR3 nucleotides: TGTGCCAGCAGCTTATCAGGGGCTGGAAACACCATATATTTT. Complete variable domain (other parts from reference TRBV7-9 and TRBJ1-3): DTGVSQNPRHKITKRGQNVTFRCDPISEHNRLYWYRQTLGQGPEFLTYFQNEAQLEKSRLLSDRFSAERPKGSFSTLEIQRTEQGDSAMYLCASSLSGAGNTIYFGEGSWLTVV.

V gene TRBV5-6 combines with J gene TRBJ2-5; the match to TRBD1 covers 12 bases. Germline trimming cut 4 bases from V and 4 bases from J; bases unmatched to any gene: 2. CDR1 is SGHDT, CDR2 YYEEEE, per germline. The CDR3 spans 14 residues. This CDR3 reads CASSAGQGAETQYF. The CDR3 DNA follows: TGTGCCAGCAGCGCGGGACAGGGGGCAGAGACCCAGTACTTC. Using reference TRBV5-6 and TRBJ2-5 for the parts outside the CDR3, the full variable domain is DAGVTQSPTHLIKTRGQQVTLRCSPKSGHDTVSWYQQALGQGPQFIFQYYEEEERQRGNFPDRFSGHQFPNYSSELNVNALLLGDSALYLCASSAGQGAETQYFGPGTRLLVL.

The chain employs TRBV10-1 and TRBJ2-7; 7 bases agree with TRBD1. The CDR3 has 14 residues. With V trimmed by 7 bases and J by 0 bases, 6 bases remained unmatched. Germline V gene sequence: CDR1 WNHNN, CDR2 SYGVQD (reference sequence). This chain's CDR3 is CASIKTGRSYEQYF. Here the CDR3 DNA reads TGCGCCAGCATTAAGACAGGGCGCTCCTACGAGCAGTACTTC.

This chain connects TRBV10-3 to TRBJ1-5; 9 bases align to TRBD1. The germline CDR1 and CDR2 sequences are ENHRY and SYGVKD. CDR3 length: 13 residues. V lost 6 bases, J lost 7 bases, and 4 bases stayed unmatched. CDR3 amino acids: CAISRDRDQPQHF. The CDR3, as DNA: TGTGCCATCAGCAGGGACAGGGACCAGCCCCAGCATTTT.

The chain recombines TRBV10-2 with TRBJ1-1, with D possibly being TRBD1 (5 bases). Germline V gives CDR1 WSHSY, CDR2 SAAADI. The CDR3 loop spans 16 amino acids. V lost 4 bases and J lost 3, with 18 bases in between. Here the CDR3 DNA reads TGCGCCAGCAGTGGGGGCAGCTCAACTTCTGACACTGAAGCTTTCTTT. Translation: CASSGGSSTSDTEAFF.

This clone was observed a single time. The chain carries TRBV29-1 and TRBJ1-2, with a possible D match to TRBD1 (6 bases). Trimming stripped 3 bases from V and 5 bases from J, with 16 bases between. CDR1 and CDR2 (germline): SQVTM, ANQGSEA. This CDR3 region has 14 residues. The CDR3 spells CSVDSGQSVYGYTF. As DNA, the CDR3 is TGCAGCGTTGATTCTGGACAGAGCGTTTATGGCTACACCTTC.

In nucleotides, the CDR3 is TGTGCCTGTACCGGGACTAACACCTACGAGCAGTACTTC. It translates to CACTGTNTYEQYF. V and J are TRBV30 and TRBJ2-7; 7 bases map to TRBD2. From germline, CDR1 is GTSNPN and CDR2 SVGIG (reference sequence). V trimming: 6 bases; J trimming: 2 bases; junction bases outside the gene matches: 7. The CDR3 extends over 13 amino acids. Drawing the rest from reference TRBV30 and TRBJ2-7, the complete variable domain is SQTIHQWPATLVQPVGSPLSLECTVEGTSNPNLYWYRQAAGRGLQLLFYSVGIGQISSEVPQNLSASRPQDRQFILSSKKLLLSDSGFYLCACTGTNTYEQYFGPGTRLTVT.

This chain connects TRBV7-8 to TRBJ2-1; 10 nucleotides agree with TRBD1. The V gene end was trimmed by 5 bases and the J gene end by 4 bases; junction bases not matched to a gene: 5. Germline CDR1 and CDR2: SGHVS and FQNEAQ. This CDR3 spans 15 amino acids. This CDR3 is CASSNGQGEYNEQFF. CDR3 DNA: TGTGCCAGCAGCAACGGACAGGGGGAGTACAATGAGCAGTTCTTC.

V and J are TRBV7-9 and TRBJ2-7; possible D gene TRBD2, 5 bases. CDR3 length: 14 residues. Trimming shortened V by 3 bases and J by 0 bases, and 9 bases separated the two germline ends. CDR1 and CDR2 from the germline V gene are SEHNR and FQNEAQ (reference sequence). CDR3 protein: CASSFTGSSYEQYF. CDR3 DNA: TGTGCCAGCAGCTTTACGGGGAGCTCCTACGAGCAGTACTTC.

The chain uses TRBV30 and TRBJ1-4, with D tentatively TRBD1 (5 bases). The CDR3 contains 13 residues. Germline V gene data show CDR1 as GTSNPN and CDR2 as SVGIG (reference sequence). Trimming shortened V by 0 bases and J by 7 bases, and 9 bases separated the two germline ends. The DNA for the CDR3 is TGTGCCTGGAGTGTATCCGGGGGTGAAAAACTGTTTTTT. This gives the protein CAWSVSGGEKLFF.

V and J are TRBV5-4 and TRBJ2-1; perhaps TRBD1 as D (5 bases). From germline, CDR1 is SGHNT and CDR2 YYREEE (reference sequence). Trimming took off 0 bases at V and 15 bases at J, with 10 bases between the two ends. CDR3 length: 11 residues. The CDR3 region is CASSLAGILFF. The DNA for the CDR3 is TGTGCCAGCAGCTTGGCAGGGATTCTGTTCTTC.

V gene TRBV7-9 combines with J gene TRBJ1-1, with TRBD1 identical over 10 bases. The CDR3 loop spans 16 amino acids. The germline V gene encodes CDR1 SEHNR and CDR2 FQNEAQ (reference sequence). Trimming took 4 bases from V and 1 from J; bases not matched to a gene: 6. In DNA form, the CDR3 reads TGTGCCAGCAGCTCGGACAGGGGGGTAGAGAACACTGAAGCTTTCTTT. Residues: CASSSDRGVENTEAFF.

The chain uses TRBV10-3 and TRBJ2-3; 7 nucleotides align to TRBD1. This CDR3 spans 14 amino acids. The V segment lost 4 bases and the J segment 6 bases; nucleotides outside the gene matches: 7. Germline assignment: CDR1 ENHRY and CDR2 SYGVKD. The CDR3 reads CAISVRGQGDTQYF. As DNA, the CDR3 is TGTGCCATCAGTGTAAGGGGGCAGGGGGATACGCAGTATTTT.

The chain recombines TRBV2 with TRBJ1-2; a possible D gene is TRBD1 (5 bases). V was pared by 4 bases and J by 0 bases, with 12 bases between. The length of the CDR3 is 15 residues. Germline V gene sequence: CDR1 SNHLY, CDR2 FYNNEI. The CDR3: CASSGARRANYGYTF. In DNA form, the CDR3 reads TGTGCCAGCAGTGGAGCTCGCAGGGCTAACTATGGCTACACCTTC. The full variable domain, its missing parts supplied by reference TRBV2 and TRBJ1-2, is EPEVTQTPSHQVTQMGQEVILRCVPISNHLYFYWYRQILGQKVEFLVSFYNNEISEKSEIFDDQFSVERPDGSNFTLKIRSTKLEDSAMYFCASSGARRANYGYTFGSGTRLTVV.

V gene TRBV28 combines with J gene TRBJ2-7; TRBD1 matches 11 bases. Germline V gene data show CDR1 as MDHEN and CDR2 as SYDVKM. The length of the CDR3 is 12 residues. The CDR3 sequence: CASGTGGFKQYF. The DNA of the CDR3 is TGTGCTTCCGGGACAGGGGGATTTAAGCAGTACTTC.

This clone has only one observation. The chain uses TRBV19 and TRBJ1-6; 11 nucleotides agree with TRBD1. The CDR3 extends over 16 amino acids. CDR1 LNHDA and CDR2 SQIVND come from the germline V gene (reference sequence). Germline trimming cut 5 bases from V and 8 bases from J; bases unmatched to any gene: 8. CDR3 coding DNA: TGTGCCAGTAGTGCACGGACAGGGGGCGTATATTCACCCCTCCACTTT. It is translated as CASSARTGGVYSPLHF.

This clone was counted a single time. V usage is TRBV19 and J usage is TRBJ1-2; D remains ambiguous. The CDR3 consists of 14 residues. The V end was cut by 2 bases, the J end by 8 bases, with 15 bases between. Germline CDR1 and CDR2: LNHDA and SQIVND (reference sequence). CDR3 DNA sequence: TGTGCCAGTAGTATACCCCGGCACCTAGGAGGCTACACCTTC. It encodes CASSIPRHLGGYTF.

The J gene is TRBJ2-7, the V gene TRBV5-1; TRBD1 agrees at 9 bases. Germline V gene data show CDR1 as SGHRS and CDR2 as YFSETQ. CDR3 length: 14 residues. J lost 0 bases, V lost 4 bases, and 2 bases had no gene match. The CDR3 spells CASSGTGSSYEQYF. CDR3 DNA: TGCGCCAGCAGCGGGACAGGGTCCTCCTACGAGCAGTACTTC. Full variable domain (rest looked up from reference TRBV5-1 and TRBJ2-7): KAGVTQTPRYLIKTRGQQVTLSCSPISGHRSVSWYQQTPGQGLQFLFEYFSETQRNKGNFPGRFSGRQFSNSRSEMNVSTLELGDSALYLCASSGTGSSYEQYFGPGTRLTVT.